What follows is one TCR beta chain and its context. Its antigen target is currently unknown. No much larger clone is present one base from it, and per-base qualities are unavailable. This specimen belongs to a study of shared clonotypes between healthy human individuals (dated by TCRdb to about 2020). About the investigation overall: A couple of women and three men aged 18 to 49 years were included in the cohort. The study deeply sequenced blood TCR repertoires of about 5 healthy adults to estimate repertoire size and the extent of clonotype sharing between individuals. Libraries were prepared and TCR repertoires were sequenced by different laboratories using diverse techniques, in order to increase sequencing depth and limit assay-specific biases. Between about 0.8 and 9.5 billion PBMCs per donor were obtained by leukapheresis.

Unmatched junction bases come to 19, with V trimmed by 2 bases and J by 9 bases. Per the germline V gene, MGHRA is the CDR1 and YSYEKL is the CDR2. Counted from cysteine to phenylalanine, this CDR3 has 18 amino acids. CDR3 DNA only is kept here, 54 bases in frame from base 1. The donors were healthy, HIV-negative adults with no recently reported acute infections or vaccinations. All donors were Caucasian adults living in Nashville, Tennessee, USA. For unsorted samples, around 85 million PBMCs were counted, and genomic DNA was extracted using the QIAamp DNA Blood Mini kit. Blood was obtained by leukapheresis, after which PBMCs were separated by Ficoll-Histopaque density gradient centrifugation and cryopreserved in liquid nitrogen vapor phase. TCR CDR3 regions were amplified from genomic DNA by multiplex PCR using the deep immunoSEQ assay. Extracted genomic DNA from each cell subset was spread evenly across all wells of several immunoSEQ 96-well plates, with each plate serving as a replicate. For unsorted PBMC, 250 to 300 ng of genomic DNA, equivalent to around 33,000 T cell genomes, went into each replicate PCR. Genomic DNA from unsorted PBMC was sequenced over ten immunoSEQ deep assay plates. The purified libraries were quantified using a Qubit 3.0 fluorometer, sized with a Bioanalyzer 2100, and then quantified again using the KAPA Library Quantification kit. A separate single-read 150-cycle Illumina NextSeq 550 flow cell was used to sequence each immunoSEQ 96-well plate. In the original analysis: Because the immunoSEQ output held only junctional sequences and lacked quality scores, the filtering could not match the filtering applied to full-length reads. Sequences were annotated with PyIR, a Python wrapper for IgBLAST v1.9, and V/J genes and CDR3 were assigned using IMGT germline references. Reads with weak V/J assignments (E-value above 1e-6), missing CDR3, stop codons, out-of-frame junctions, or ambiguous translated residues were removed. V3J clonotypes were defined as sequences sharing an identical inferred V gene, J gene, and CDR3 amino acid sequence. Percentage overlap between repertoires was calculated by dividing the number of shared unique clonotypes by the size of the smaller repertoire. Three approaches were used to assess repertoire richness: RTK rarefaction, the Chao1 estimator, and Recon v2.1 estimates of unobserved clonotypes. TCRdb holds this immuneACCESS table with in-frame rearrangements only. Some clones are missing; in checked studies, unresolved V genes explain under half, and the rest has no known cause. The DNA was the basis for D and trimming; V, J and clone size are from that table. The sample table shows hundreds of thousands of clones, and around 79% are seen once. The ten largest clones capture about 13% of the sample.

The research as a whole found: Because the study included only a small number of donors, the genetic and exposure-history diversity represented was limited. Pairwise subsampling led to the expectation that sequencing depth would affect the degree of clonotype sharing among donors. Sampling was limited to blood, and TCR repertoires in tissue likely differ from TCR repertoires in blood.

Recombination connected TRBV4-1 to TRBJ2-1; a stretch of 7 junction bases matches TRBD2. Sequenced material: PBMCs. The receptor was isolated from a woman aged 35 to 49 in good health. Some clones in this sample may be carry-over from other donors' samples. The nucleotides read TGCGCCAGCAGCCAATCAAGACTCGGGACTATCATTGACGGTGAGCAGTTCTTC. It specifies CASSQSRLGTIIDGEQFF.